This T cell receptor beta chain was sequenced in a study of T cells expressing NK-cell markers. Across the whole study: The authors sequenced eight donors, of whom seven were HCMV-seropositive and one was seronegative. Study-wide results and limits: Leadership of the CD3+CD56-NKG2C+ fraction also belonged to these clonotypes in a handful of donors.

Researchers built TCR beta cDNA using 5'RACE template switching with UMIs. With the 5' RACE reads reprocessed, TCRdb shows one record per CDR3 protein and no DNA. Recorded for this sample: approximately 380,000 distinct CDR3 sequences. Germline CDR1 MDHEN, CDR2 SYDVKM. The CDR3 consists of 14 residues. On this clonotype itself: Its antigen is undetermined.

The material sequenced was blood T cells: a sorted CD56 or NKG2C T cell subset, CD4+ or CD8+ T cells, or bulk PBMC T cells (not recorded which). This TCR came from a man between 18 and 69 years old in good health. J is TRBJ1-1 and V is TRBV28; TCRdb calls TRBD1, which cannot be checked without DNA. CDR3 in amino acids: CASSLSAGTGRPFF.